Detailed here is one T cell receptor beta chain. This entry belongs to a study of blood T cell repertoires in COVID-19. Study as a whole: Acute-phase and convalescent COVID-19 samples originated in the United States, Italy and Spain.

Germline V gene sequence: CDR1 MDHEN, CDR2 SYDVKM. Trimming took off 2 bases at V and 4 bases at J, with 6 bases between the two ends. The CDR3 contains 13 residues. The data were produced by immunoSEQ multiplex PCR, yet TCRdb's version contains in-frame clones alone and is incomplete. The sample includes 100,000 to 150,000 clones, more than 70% of them seen just once. Sequencing used peripheral blood. J is TRBJ1-3 and V is TRBV28; D is perhaps TRBD1 (5 bases). This clonotype originated in a man older than 75 with active or convalescent COVID-19. CDR3 nucleotide sequence: TGTGCCAGCAGTTTACAGGGAGGAAACACCATATATTTT. Its protein is CASSLQGGNTIYF.